Below are 27 T cell receptor beta chains sequenced from a single sample in a study of blood T cell repertoires in COVID-19. The method was immunoSEQ multiplex PCR; TCRdb's version includes in-frame clones alone and lacks a portion of them. The sample includes about 40,000 clones, 88% of them seen just once. The sequenced sample was peripheral blood. All receptors derive from a man in his sixties with active COVID-19.

The chain combines TRBV10-1 with TRBJ1-1; 7 bases are a match to TRBD1. CDR1 is WNHNN, CDR2 SYGVQD, per germline (reference sequence). The V and J ends lost 2 bases and 1 base, in that order; junction bases with no gene match: 4. There are 15 residues in the CDR3. CDR3 bases: TGCGCCAGCAGTGAGACCGGGACAGCGAACACTGAAGCTTTCTTT. This sequence encodes CASSETGTANTEAFF.

The V and J genes are TRBV29-1 and TRBJ2-2; 7 bases match TRBD1. J lost 5 bases, V lost 7 bases, and 13 bases had no gene match. CDR1 and CDR2 from the germline V gene are SQVTM and ANQGSEA. The CDR3 has 15 amino acids. CDR3: CSGTAGTDRTGELFF. For the CDR3, the DNA is TGCAGCGGGACGGCCGGGACAGATCGGACCGGGGAGCTGTTTTTT.

The V call is TRBV27, the J call TRBJ2-3; TRBD2 matches 9 bases. From germline, CDR1 is MNHEY and CDR2 SMNVEV (reference sequence). The CDR3 covers 14 residues. With 3 bases clipped from V and 4 bases from J, the junction kept 2 bases outside the gene matches. CDR3: CASSLAGGSDTQYF. The CDR3 DNA reads as TGTGCCAGCAGTTTGGCGGGAGGGTCAGATACGCAGTATTTT.

This clone was seen a few times. The chain has TRBV7-9 and TRBJ1-5; TRBD1 matches 7 bases. CDR1 is SEHNR and CDR2 is FQNEAQ in the germline V gene (reference sequence). The V gene end was trimmed by 5 bases and the J gene end by 7 bases; junction bases not matched to a gene: 8. The CDR3 is 14 residues long. The CDR3 sequence: CASSPTGTRQPQHF. In DNA form, the CDR3 reads TGTGCCAGCAGCCCGACAGGGACCCGGCAGCCCCAGCATTTT.

The chain combines TRBV5-1 with TRBJ2-7; 14 nucleotides match TRBD2. CDR3 size: 16 residues. Germline V lookup: CDR1 SGHRS, CDR2 YFSETQ. The ends lost 1 base at V and 3 bases at J; junction bases unmatched: 3. The CDR3 DNA reads as TGCGCCAGCAGCTTGTGGACTAGCGGGAGGTTCTACGAGCAGTACTTC. Protein sequence: CASSLWTSGRFYEQYF.

The chain uses TRBV3-1 (or the pseudogene TRBV3-2) and TRBJ2-7; the D gene is possibly TRBD1 (5 bases). CDR3 length: 14 residues. Germline CDR1 and CDR2: LGHDT and YNNKEL (reference sequence). Trimming cost V 4 bases and J 6 bases, with 16 bases left between them. The CDR3 coding sequence is TGTGCCAGCAGCCCTCCCCAGGGTACGGTCGAGCAGTACTTC. Amino acids: CASSPPQGTVEQYF.

This clone was seen once. The CDR3, as DNA: TGTGCCAGTAGTACGGACAGGGGTGTAACAGATACGCAGTATTTT. Translation: CASSTDRGVTDTQYF. This chain links TRBV19 with TRBJ2-3; 9 bases line up with TRBD1. CDR1 and CDR2 (germline): LNHDA, SQIVND (reference sequence). The CDR3 totals 15 residues. Trimming took 4 bases from V and 3 from J; bases not matched to a gene: 5.

The gene calls are TRBV29-1 and TRBJ1-6, with TRBD1 identical over 9 bases. CDR1 and CDR2 from the germline V gene are SQVTM and ANQGSEA. J lost 7 bases, V lost 5 bases, and 3 bases had no gene match. CDR3 length equals 13 residues. CDR3 sequence: CSVSQGANSPLHF. CDR3 nucleotides: TGCAGCGTTTCACAGGGGGCAAATTCACCCCTCCACTTT.

The rearrangement uses TRBV10-3 and TRBJ2-3; TRBD2 aligns across 7 bases. CDR1 and CDR2 from the germline V gene are ENHRY and SYGVKD. The CDR3 length is 15 residues. J lost 5 bases, V lost 8 bases, and 13 bases had no gene match. CDR3 protein: CAISSTGGSQDTQYF. DNA of the CDR3: TGTGCCATCTCTAGTACGGGGGGTTCACAAGATACGCAGTATTTT.

This clone was seen only once. This chain uses TRBV6-5 with TRBJ2-2, with TRBD1 matching over 10 bases. The J segment lost 2 bases and the V segment lost 5 bases, leaving 2 bases of the junction unmatched. The CDR3 runs 15 residues. Germline-derived CDR1 and CDR2 are MNHEY and SVGAGI. Written as DNA, the CDR3 is TGTGCCAGCAGTAGACAGGGGGCAAACACCGGGGAGCTGTTTTTT. It translates to CASSRQGANTGELFF.

This clone was seen once. The chain recombines TRBV5-6 with TRBJ1-5; the D gene is possibly TRBD1 (5 bases). V shed 4 bases and J shed 0 bases, with 17 bases lying between them. Per the germline V gene, CDR1 is SGHDT and CDR2 is YYEEEE. The CDR3 spans 17 residues. The CDR3: CASSTATGGDSNQPQHF. CDR3 in DNA: TGTGCCAGCAGCACAGCCACCGGGGGGGATAGCAATCAGCCCCAGCATTTT.

The J gene is TRBJ1-4, the V gene TRBV28; 7 bases match TRBD1. The V segment lost 6 bases and the J segment 3 bases; nucleotides outside the gene matches: 7. The CDR3 length is 15 residues. Germline assignment: CDR1 MDHEN and CDR2 SYDVKM. Here the CDR3 reads CASSPHRGANEKLFF. DNA of the CDR3: TGTGCCAGCAGCCCCCACAGGGGAGCTAATGAAAAACTGTTTTTT.

This sequence joins TRBV2 and TRBJ1-5, with a tentative D call TRBD1 (6 bases). Germline CDR1 SNHLY, CDR2 FYNNEI. This CDR3 is 15 amino acids long. V was clipped by 8 bases and J by 2 bases, with 16 bases between them. The CDR3 DNA sequence: TGTGCCAGCGGGTTGATCAGGGGTGGCAATCAGCCCCAGCATTTT. It specifies CASGLIRGGNQPQHF.

The genes are TRBV2 and TRBJ2-7; the match to TRBD2 covers 9 bases. CDR1 is SNHLY and CDR2 is FYNNEI in the germline V gene. With 2 bases clipped from V and 2 bases from J, the junction kept 13 bases outside the gene matches. The CDR3 extends over 18 amino acids. CDR3 protein: CASSEFEGLAGTTYEQYF. The CDR3 DNA reads TGTGCCAGCAGTGAATTCGAGGGTCTAGCGGGAACGACCTACGAGCAGTACTTC. Based on the CDR3 plus reference TRBV2 and TRBJ2-7, the full variable domain is EPEVTQTPSHQVTQMGQEVILRCVPISNHLYFYWYRQILGQKVEFLVSFYNNEISEKSEIFDDQFSVERPDGSNFTLKIRSTKLEDSAMYFCASSEFEGLAGTTYEQYFGPGTRLTVT.

This clone has only one observation. The chain has TRBV6-1 and TRBJ1-1, with TRBD1 as a possible D gene (6 bases). With 2 bases removed from V and 2 bases from J, the gap between germline ends came to 18 bases. This CDR3 has 17 amino acids. The germline V gene encodes CDR1 MNHNS and CDR2 SASEGT. The CDR3 nucleotides read TGTGCCAGCAGTGAAACCCACCGGACAGCTACCAACACTGAAGCTTTCTTT. This gives the protein CASSETHRTATNTEAFF.

The rearrangement links TRBV19 to TRBJ1-5; 9 bases line up with TRBD1. CDR1 LNHDA and CDR2 SQIVND come from the germline V gene (reference sequence). There are 17 residues in the CDR3. V was pared by 5 bases and J by 5 bases, with 13 bases of the junction left unmatched. The CDR3 protein is CASSSHLGQGRDQPQHF. In nucleotides, the CDR3 is TGTGCCAGTAGTTCCCACCTGGGACAGGGAAGAGATCAGCCCCAGCATTTT.

This chain joins TRBV19 and TRBJ2-7, with D possibly matching TRBD1 (5 bases). This CDR3 has 14 amino acids. CDR1 is LNHDA and CDR2 is SQIVND in the germline V gene (reference sequence). Between the trimmed V and J ends, which lost 7 bases and 4 bases, there was a span of 17 bases. CDR3 sequence (DNA): TGTGCCAGTACTGGGCAGGGTGCGTCGTACGAGCAGTACTTC. Amino acids: CASTGQGASYEQYF.

The chain recombines TRBV19 with TRBJ2-2; no definite D call. CDR1 and CDR2 (germline): LNHDA, SQIVND (reference sequence). The CDR3 is 15 amino acids. The V end was cut by 3 bases, the J end by 1 base, with 9 bases between. The CDR3 nucleotides read TGTGCCAGTAGTATGGCGGCTTTGAACACCGGGGAGCTGTTTTTT. Encoded protein: CASSMAALNTGELFF.

The chain uses TRBV3-1 (or the pseudogene TRBV3-2) and TRBJ2-3; TRBD1 is a possible D gene (6 bases). Trimming stripped 4 bases from V and 7 bases from J, with 18 bases between. Germline V gene lookup returns CDR1 LGHDT and CDR2 YNNKEL (reference sequence). This CDR3 has 15 residues. The CDR3 loop is CASSPGITGKHTQYF. CDR3 DNA: TGTGCCAGCAGCCCGGGGATAACAGGGAAACATACGCAGTATTTT.

This chain links TRBV19 with TRBJ1-2; D uncertain. Germline V gene sequence: CDR1 LNHDA, CDR2 SQIVND (reference sequence). V lost 1 base to trimming and J lost 0 bases, with 9 bases between them. CDR3 length: 15 residues. The CDR3 coding sequence is TGTGCCAGTAGTATAGGTTTCAACTCTAACTATGGCTACACCTTC. It encodes CASSIGFNSNYGYTF.

J is TRBJ2-1 and V is TRBV11-3, with unresolved D. Germline assignment: CDR1 SGHNT and CDR2 YENEEA. V dropped 10 bases and J dropped 0 bases, with 13 bases sitting between them. CDR3 length equals 14 residues. The CDR3 here is CATATQSSYNEQFF. The DNA for the CDR3 is TGTGCCACCGCAACTCAAAGCTCCTACAATGAGCAGTTCTTC. Supplemented by reference TRBV11-3 and TRBJ2-1, the full variable domain reads EAGVVQSPRYKIIEKKQPVAFWCNPISGHNTLYWYLQNLGQGPELLIRYENEEAVDDSQLPKDRFSAERLKGVDSTLKIQPAELGDSAVYLCATATQSSYNEQFFGPGTRLTVL.

A remark on this clone: A read error may produce the germline difference seen at one junction end. The genes are TRBV28 and TRBJ2-3; 9 bases match TRBD2. Germline V gene lookup returns CDR1 MDHEN and CDR2 SYDVKM. The CDR3 length is 15 residues. The CDR3 region is CASSLGGRDLLKMDF. The CDR3 DNA sequence: TGTGCCAGCAGCCTCGGCGGGAGGGATTTGCTCAAGATGGATTTT. Full variable domain (rest looked up from reference TRBV28 and TRBJ2-3): DVKVTQSSRYLVKRTGEKVFLECVQDMDHENMFWYRQDPGLGLRLIYFSYDVKMKEKGDIPEGYSVSREKKERFSLILESASTNQTSMYLCASSLGGRDLLKMDFGPGTRLTVL.

This clone was found once. This rearrangement joins TRBV19 to TRBJ1-3; D ambiguous. Between the trimmed V and J ends, which lost 8 bases and 2 bases, there was a span of 4 bases. The germline V gene has CDR1 LNHDA and CDR2 SQIVND (reference sequence). The CDR3 runs to 11 residues. CDR3 sequence reads: CASLAGNTIYF. In DNA, the CDR3 is TGTGCCAGTCTTGCTGGAAACACCATATATTTT.

This chain uses TRBV9 with TRBJ2-2, with 14 nucleotides matching TRBD2. J was trimmed by 6 bases and V by 2 bases; bases with no gene match: 0. Germline V gives CDR1 SGDLS, CDR2 YYNGEE. The length of the CDR3 is 15 residues. CDR3 DNA sequence: TGTGCCAGCAGCGTGGGACTAGCGGGAGCCGGGGAGCTGTTTTTT. Encoded protein: CASSVGLAGAGELFF.

The chain couples TRBV6-5 to TRBJ1-2; D perhaps matches TRBD1 (6 bases). This CDR3 is 13 amino acids long. V shed 4 bases and J shed 4 bases, with 10 bases lying between them. Per the germline V gene, CDR1 is MNHEY and CDR2 is SVGAGI. The chain's CDR3 is CASSSGVTYGYTF. In DNA form, the CDR3 reads TGTGCCAGCAGTTCAGGGGTTACCTATGGCTACACCTTC.

The J gene is TRBJ1-6, the V gene TRBV27; D may be TRBD1 (5 bases). The V and J ends lost 2 bases and 7 bases respectively, with 12 bases between them. This CDR3 contains 15 residues. Per the germline V gene, CDR1 is MNHEY and CDR2 is SMNVEV (reference sequence). The CDR3 protein is CASSLGGLRNSPLHF. The CDR3 bases are TGTGCCAGCAGTTTAGGGGGACTGAGAAATTCACCCCTCCACTTT.

This rearrangement joins TRBV18 to TRBJ2-3; D is unclear. The CDR3 is made up of 13 amino acids. Germline CDR1 is KGHSH and CDR2 is LQKENI. V lost 8 bases and J lost 0, with 9 bases in between. CDR3 DNA: TGTGCCAGCGGGCCTGGGAGCACAGATACGCAGTATTTT. Translation: CASGPGSTDTQYF.